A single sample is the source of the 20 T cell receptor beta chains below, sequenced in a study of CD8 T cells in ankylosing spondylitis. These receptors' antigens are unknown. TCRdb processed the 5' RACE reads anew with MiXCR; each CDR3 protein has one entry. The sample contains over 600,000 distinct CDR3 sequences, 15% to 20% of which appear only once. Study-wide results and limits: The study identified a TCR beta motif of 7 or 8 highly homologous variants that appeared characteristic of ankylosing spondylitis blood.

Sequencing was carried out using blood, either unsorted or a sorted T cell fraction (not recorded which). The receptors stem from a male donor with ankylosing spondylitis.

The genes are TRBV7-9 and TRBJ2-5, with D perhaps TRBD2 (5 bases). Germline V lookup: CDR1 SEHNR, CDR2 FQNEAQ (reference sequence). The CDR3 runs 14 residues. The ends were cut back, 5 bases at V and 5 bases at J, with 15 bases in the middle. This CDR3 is CASSPGLGLETQYF. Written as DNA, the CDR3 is TGTGCCAGCAGCCCAGGACTCGGGCTTGAGACCCAGTACTTC.

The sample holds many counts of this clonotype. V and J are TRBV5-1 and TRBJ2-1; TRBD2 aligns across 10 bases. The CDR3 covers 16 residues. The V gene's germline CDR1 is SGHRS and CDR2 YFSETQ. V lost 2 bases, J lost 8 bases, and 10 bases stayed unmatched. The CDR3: CASSLGLADWGDEQFF. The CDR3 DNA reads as TGCGCCAGCAGCTTAGGACTAGCGGATTGGGGTGATGAGCAGTTCTTC.

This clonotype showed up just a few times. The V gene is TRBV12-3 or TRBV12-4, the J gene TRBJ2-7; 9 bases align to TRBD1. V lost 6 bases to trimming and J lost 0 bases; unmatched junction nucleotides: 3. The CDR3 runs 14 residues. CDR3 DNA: TGTGCCAGCAGACAGGGGGCCGGCTCCTACGAGCAGTACTTC. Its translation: CASRQGAGSYEQYF.

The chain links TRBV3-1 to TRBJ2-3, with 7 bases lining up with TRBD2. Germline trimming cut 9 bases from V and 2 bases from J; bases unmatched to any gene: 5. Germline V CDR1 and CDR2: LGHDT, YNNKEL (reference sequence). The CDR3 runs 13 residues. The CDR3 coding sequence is TGTGCCAGTATGACTAGCTCCACAGATACGCAGTATTTT. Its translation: CASMTSSTDTQYF.

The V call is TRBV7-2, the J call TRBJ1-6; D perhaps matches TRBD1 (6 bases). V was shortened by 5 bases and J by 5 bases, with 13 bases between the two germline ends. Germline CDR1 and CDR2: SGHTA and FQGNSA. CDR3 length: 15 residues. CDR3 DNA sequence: TGTGCCAGCAGCATCGGACAGTCCAATAATTCACCCCTCCACTTT. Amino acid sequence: CASSIGQSNNSPLHF.

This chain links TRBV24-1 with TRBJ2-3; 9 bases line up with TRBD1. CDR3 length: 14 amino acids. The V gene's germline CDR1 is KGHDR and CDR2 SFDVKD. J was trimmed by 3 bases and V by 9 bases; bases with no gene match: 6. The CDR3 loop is CATARTGETDTQYF. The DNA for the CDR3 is TGTGCCACCGCTAGGACAGGGGAGACAGATACGCAGTATTTT.

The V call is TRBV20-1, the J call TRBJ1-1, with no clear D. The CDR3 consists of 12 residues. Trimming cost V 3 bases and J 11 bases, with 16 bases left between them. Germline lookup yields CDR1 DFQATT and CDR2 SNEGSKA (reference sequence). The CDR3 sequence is CSARRYGERAFF. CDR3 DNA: TGCAGTGCTAGGAGGTATGGGGAAAGGGCTTTCTTT.

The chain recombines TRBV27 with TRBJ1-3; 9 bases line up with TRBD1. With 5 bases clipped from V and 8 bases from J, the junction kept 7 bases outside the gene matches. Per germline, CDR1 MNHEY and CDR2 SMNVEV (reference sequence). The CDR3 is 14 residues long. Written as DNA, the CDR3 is TGTGCCAGCAGTCCCCGGACAGGGGTGGACACCATATATTTT. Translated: CASSPRTGVDTIYF.

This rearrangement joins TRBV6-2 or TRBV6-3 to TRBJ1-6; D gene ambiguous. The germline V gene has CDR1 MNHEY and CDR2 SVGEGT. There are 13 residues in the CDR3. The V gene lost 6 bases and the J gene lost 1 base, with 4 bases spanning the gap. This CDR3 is CASRGSYNSPLHF. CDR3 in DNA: TGTGCCAGCAGGGGATCCTATAATTCACCCCTCCACTTT.

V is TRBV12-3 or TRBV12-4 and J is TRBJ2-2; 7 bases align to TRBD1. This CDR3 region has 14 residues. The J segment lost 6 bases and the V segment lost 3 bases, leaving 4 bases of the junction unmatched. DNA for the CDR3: TGTGCCAGCAGTTTGACAGGGATTTCCGGGGAGCTGTTTTTT. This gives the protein CASSLTGISGELFF.

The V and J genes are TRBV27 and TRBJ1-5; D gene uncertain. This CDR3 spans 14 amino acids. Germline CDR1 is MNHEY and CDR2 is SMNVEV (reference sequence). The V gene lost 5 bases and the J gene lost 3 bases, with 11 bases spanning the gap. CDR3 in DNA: TGTGCCAGCAGTGCCCGGGTTTCCAATCAGCCCCAGCATTTT. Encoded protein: CASSARVSNQPQHF.

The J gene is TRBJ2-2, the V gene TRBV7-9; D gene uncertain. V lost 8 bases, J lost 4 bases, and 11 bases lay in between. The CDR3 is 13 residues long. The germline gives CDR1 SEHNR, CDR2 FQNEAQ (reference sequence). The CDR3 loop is CASCSGLTGELFF. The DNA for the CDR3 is TGTGCCAGCTGTAGTGGCCTCACCGGGGAGCTGTTTTTT. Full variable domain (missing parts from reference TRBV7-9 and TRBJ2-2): DTGVSQNPRHKITKRGQNVTFRCDPISEHNRLYWYRQTLGQGPEFLTYFQNEAQLEKSRLLSDRFSAERPKGSFSTLEIQRTEQGDSAMYLCASCSGLTGELFFGEGSRLTVL.

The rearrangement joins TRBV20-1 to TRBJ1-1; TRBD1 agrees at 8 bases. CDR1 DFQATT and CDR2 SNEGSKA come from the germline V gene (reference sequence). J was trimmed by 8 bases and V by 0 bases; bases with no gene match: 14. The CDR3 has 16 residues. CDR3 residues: CSARDSAGGRSQEAFF. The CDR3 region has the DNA TGCAGTGCTAGAGATTCGGCAGGGGGCAGGAGCCAAGAAGCTTTCTTT.

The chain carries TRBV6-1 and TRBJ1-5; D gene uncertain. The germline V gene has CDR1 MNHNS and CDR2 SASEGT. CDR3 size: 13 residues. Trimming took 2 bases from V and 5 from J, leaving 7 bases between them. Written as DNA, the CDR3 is TGTGCCAGCAGTGAACAGAGGGATCAGCCCCAGCATTTT. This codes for CASSEQRDQPQHF.

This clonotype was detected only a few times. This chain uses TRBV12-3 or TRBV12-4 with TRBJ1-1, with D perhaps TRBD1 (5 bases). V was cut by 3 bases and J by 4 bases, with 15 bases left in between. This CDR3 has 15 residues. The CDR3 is CASSFGAGVATEAFF. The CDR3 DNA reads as TGTGCCAGCAGTTTTGGGGCCGGGGTGGCCACTGAAGCTTTCTTT.

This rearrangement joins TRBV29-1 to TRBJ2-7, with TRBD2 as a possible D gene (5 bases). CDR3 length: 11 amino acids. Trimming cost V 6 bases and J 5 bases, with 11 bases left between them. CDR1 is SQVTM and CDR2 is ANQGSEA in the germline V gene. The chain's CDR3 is CSVPDGNEQYF. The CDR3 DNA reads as TGCAGCGTGCCGGACGGGAACGAGCAGTACTTC.

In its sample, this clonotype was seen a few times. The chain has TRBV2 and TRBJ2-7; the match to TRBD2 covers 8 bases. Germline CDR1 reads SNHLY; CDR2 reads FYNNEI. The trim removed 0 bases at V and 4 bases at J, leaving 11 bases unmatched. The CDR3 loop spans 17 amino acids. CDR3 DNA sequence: TGTGCCAGCAGTGAAGCCCTTCATACACTAGCGGATTACGAGCAGTACTTC. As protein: CASSEALHTLADYEQYF.

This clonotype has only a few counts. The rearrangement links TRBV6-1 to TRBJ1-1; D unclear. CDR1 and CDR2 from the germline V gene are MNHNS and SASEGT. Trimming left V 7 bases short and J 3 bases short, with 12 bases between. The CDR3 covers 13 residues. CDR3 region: CASIKGEYTEAFF. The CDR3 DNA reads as TGTGCCAGCATAAAGGGCGAATACACTGAAGCTTTCTTT.

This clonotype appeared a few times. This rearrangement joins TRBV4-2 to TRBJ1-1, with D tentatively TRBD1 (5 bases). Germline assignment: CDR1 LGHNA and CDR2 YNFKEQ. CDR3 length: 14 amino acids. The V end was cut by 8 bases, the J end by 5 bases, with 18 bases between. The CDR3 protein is CASHRGGGRTEAFF. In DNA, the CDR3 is TGTGCCAGCCACCGGGGGGGAGGAAGAACTGAAGCTTTCTTT.

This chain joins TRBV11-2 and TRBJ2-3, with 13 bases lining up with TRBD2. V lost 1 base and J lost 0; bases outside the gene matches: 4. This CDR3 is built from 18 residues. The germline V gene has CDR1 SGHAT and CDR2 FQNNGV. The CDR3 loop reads CASSLGGTSGASTDTQYF. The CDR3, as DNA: TGTGCCAGCAGCTTAGGTGGGACTAGCGGGGCTAGCACAGATACGCAGTATTTT. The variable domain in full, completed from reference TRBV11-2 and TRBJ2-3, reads EAGVAQSPRYKIIEKRQSVAFWCNPISGHATLYWYQQILGQGPKLLIQFQNNGVVDDSQLPKDRFSAERLKGVDSTLKIQPAKLEDSAVYLCASSLGGTSGASTDTQYFGPGTRLTVL.